One sample yielded the 18 T cell receptor beta chains listed below, sequenced in a study of T cell responses to AZD1222 COVID-19 vaccine. Some clones are missing from TCRdb's copy, which holds only in-frame ones; the method was immunoSEQ multiplex PCR. The sample records 100,000 to 120,000 clones, around 93% being singletons. Sequencing used peripheral blood, obtained 28 days after the second AZD1222 dose. Every receptor here comes from an adult who received the AZD1222 COVID-19 vaccine.

The gene calls are TRBV7-9 and TRBJ1-5; weak D call: TRBD1 (5 bases). The V gene's germline CDR1 is SEHNR and CDR2 FQNEAQ (reference sequence). The ends were cut back, 4 bases at V and 4 bases at J, with 14 bases in the middle. The CDR3 is 15 residues long. The CDR3 DNA is TGTGCCAGCAGCTCCCAAGGGACTACAAATCAGCCCCAGCATTTT. This gives the protein CASSSQGTTNQPQHF.

The CDR3 sequence is CSASLAGGYEQYF. In DNA form, the CDR3 reads TGCAGTGCTAGTCTAGCGGGAGGGTACGAGCAGTACTTC. The chain employs TRBV20-1 and TRBJ2-7, with TRBD2 identical over 12 bases. The V and J ends lost 3 bases and 4 bases, in that order; junction bases with no gene match: 1. Germline V gene lookup returns CDR1 DFQATT and CDR2 SNEGSKA (reference sequence). The CDR3 totals 13 residues.

The rearrangement uses TRBV6-5 and TRBJ1-2; no reliable D call. The ends were cut back, 2 bases at V and 6 bases at J, with 16 bases in the middle. CDR1 MNHEY and CDR2 SVGAGI come from the germline V gene. CDR3 length: 15 residues. CDR3 protein: CASSYVGIGGDGYTF. CDR3 sequence (DNA): TGTGCCAGCAGTTACGTGGGGATAGGAGGTGATGGCTACACCTTC.

The V call is TRBV6-5, the J call TRBJ2-3, with TRBD2 identical over 7 bases. The CDR3 length is 16 residues. V lost 2 bases and J lost 1; bases outside the gene matches: 6. The germline V gene has CDR1 MNHEY and CDR2 SVGAGI. The CDR3 region has the DNA TGTGCCAGCAGTTACGGGGCGGGAGAGGGCACAGATACGCAGTATTTT. Its translation: CASSYGAGEGTDTQYF.

V and J are TRBV6-5 and TRBJ2-7; 7 bases fit TRBD1. V trimming: 8 bases; J trimming: 2 bases; junction bases outside the gene matches: 9. Germline CDR1 reads MNHEY; CDR2 reads SVGAGI. CDR3 size: 14 residues. Written as DNA, the CDR3 is TGTGCCAGCCAGGGGCAGGGACAGACCTACGAGCAGTACTTC. Translated: CASQGQGQTYEQYF.

The V and J genes are TRBV6-4 and TRBJ2-1, with 8 bases identical to TRBD2. The CDR3 consists of 15 residues. Germline loops: CDR1 MRHNA, CDR2 SNTAGT. V was pared by 2 bases and J by 0 bases, with 0 bases of the junction left unmatched. The CDR3 sequence is CASSDAGGSYNEQFF. The CDR3 coding sequence is TGTGCCAGCAGTGACGCGGGAGGCTCCTACAATGAGCAGTTCTTC.

The rearrangement links TRBV19 to TRBJ2-3, with D possibly called TRBD1 or TRBD2 (5 bases each). Germline-derived CDR1 and CDR2 are LNHDA and SQIVND (reference sequence). Trimming cost V 9 bases and J 3 bases, with 19 bases left between them. CDR3 length: 15 amino acids. The CDR3 nucleotides are TGTGCCAGCTCTCCCGCTCTCTGGGGGACAGATACGCAGTATTTT. As protein: CASSPALWGTDTQYF.

CDR3 protein: CATRGGPYNEQFF. The CDR3 region has the DNA TGCGCCACCCGGGGGGGACCCTACAATGAGCAGTTCTTC. The J gene is TRBJ2-1, the V gene TRBV10-1, with 8 bases that match TRBD2. CDR1 and CDR2 from the germline V gene are WNHNN and SYGVQD (reference sequence). This CDR3 comprises 13 residues. The V and J ends lost 10 bases and 2 bases, in that order; junction bases with no gene match: 4.

The gene calls are TRBV4-1 and TRBJ1-2; 8 bases match TRBD1. V lost 4 bases, J lost 5 bases, and 9 bases stayed unmatched. The CDR3 is 15 residues long. Germline V CDR1 and CDR2: MGHRA, YSYEKL. The CDR3 spells CASSLGTGDTYGYTF. The CDR3 nucleotides are TGCGCCAGCAGCCTTGGGACAGGAGATACGTATGGCTACACCTTC.

The chain recombines TRBV30 with TRBJ1-1, with a weak D call TRBD1 (6 bases). Germline V gene sequence: CDR1 GTSNPN, CDR2 SVGIG (reference sequence). The V and J ends lost 2 bases and 5 bases respectively, with 12 bases between them. The CDR3 loop spans 13 amino acids. In nucleotides, the CDR3 is TGTGCCTGGAGTTCGGGGGCAGGGACTGAAGCTTTCTTT. Translation: CAWSSGAGTEAFF.

The chain has TRBV30 and TRBJ1-5; perhaps TRBD1 as D (5 bases). V lost 2 bases and J lost 5, with 13 bases in between. The CDR3 spans 14 residues. Per germline, CDR1 GTSNPN and CDR2 SVGIG (reference sequence). In DNA, the CDR3 is TGTGCCTGGAGTATCCGACAGTGGGATCAGCCCCAGCATTTT. It specifies CAWSIRQWDQPQHF.

This chain connects TRBV7-7 to TRBJ2-2; D unclear. Trimming took 4 bases from V and 1 from J, leaving 10 bases between them. Germline V gene sequence: CDR1 SSHAT, CDR2 FNYEAQ (reference sequence). The CDR3 sequence is 15 residues long. Here the CDR3 reads CASSSLALNTGELFF. CDR3 DNA sequence: TGTGCCAGCAGCTCCCTCGCACTGAACACCGGGGAGCTGTTTTTT.

The chain has TRBV7-8 and TRBJ1-1; D is uncertain. Germline-derived CDR1 and CDR2 are SGHVS and FQNEAQ. There are 15 residues in the CDR3. The V end lost 5 bases, the J end lost 4 bases, and 17 bases lay between the germline ends. The CDR3 DNA sequence: TGTGCCAGCAGCCCCCACCTTGCGGGGTCCACTGAAGCTTTCTTT. Translation: CASSPHLAGSTEAFF.

The chain has TRBV29-1 and TRBJ2-1; the D gene is possibly TRBD2 (6 bases). Trimming pared 3 bases from V and 4 bases from J, leaving 16 bases between. Germline CDR1 SQVTM, CDR2 ANQGSEA. This CDR3 is 15 amino acids long. This CDR3 is CSVDRFAGPYNEQFF. In DNA, the CDR3 is TGCAGCGTTGACAGGTTTGCGGGGCCATACAATGAGCAGTTCTTC.

The CDR3 DNA sequence: TGCGCCAGCAGTTGGGACGTAGGGAACACTGAAGCTTTCTTT. As protein: CASSWDVGNTEAFF. The chain couples TRBV5-1 to TRBJ1-1; D might be TRBD1 (5 bases). The germline V gene has CDR1 SGHRS and CDR2 YFSETQ. The CDR3 length is 14 residues. V lost 5 bases and J 1 base, leaving 12 bases between the germline ends.

The chain couples TRBV4-2 to TRBJ2-7; 9 bases map to TRBD2. CDR1 and CDR2 (germline): LGHNA, YNFKEQ. V was clipped by 3 bases and J by 3 bases; unmatched bases: 9. CDR3 length equals 16 residues. The CDR3 sequence is CASSHSAGGLHYEQYF. CDR3 bases: TGTGCCAGCAGCCATTCAGCGGGAGGTCTTCACTACGAGCAGTACTTC.

The chain has TRBV5-6 and TRBJ2-7; TRBD2 matches 8 bases. CDR3 length: 15 residues. Germline CDR1 and CDR2: SGHDT and YYEEEE. J lost 4 bases, V lost 4 bases, and 10 bases had no gene match. The CDR3 loop reads CASSAAASGGYEQYF. In DNA, the CDR3 is TGTGCCAGCAGCGCCGCTGCCAGCGGGGGTTACGAGCAGTACTTC.

The V gene is TRBV14, the J gene TRBJ1-5, with unresolved D. The CDR3 is 14 residues long. Trimming cost V 5 bases and J 3 bases, with 11 bases left between them. Germline-derived CDR1 and CDR2 are SGHDN and FVKESK. This CDR3 reads CASSYTGDNQPQHF. As DNA, the CDR3 is TGTGCCAGCAGCTACACCGGCGACAATCAGCCCCAGCATTTT.